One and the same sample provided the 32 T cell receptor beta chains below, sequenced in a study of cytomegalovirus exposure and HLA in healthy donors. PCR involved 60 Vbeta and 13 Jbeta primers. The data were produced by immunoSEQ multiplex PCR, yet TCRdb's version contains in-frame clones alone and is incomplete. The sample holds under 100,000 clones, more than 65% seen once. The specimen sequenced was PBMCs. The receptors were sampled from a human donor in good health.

CDR3: CATSRDGGSGNTIYF. The DNA for the CDR3 is TGTGCCACCAGCAGAGACGGGGGGTCGGGAAACACCATATATTTT. The rearrangement links TRBV15 to TRBJ1-3; weak D call: TRBD1 (5 bases). This CDR3 has 15 amino acids. V dropped 0 bases and J dropped 4 bases, with 10 bases sitting between them. The germline V gene encodes CDR1 LNHNV and CDR2 YYDKDF (reference sequence).

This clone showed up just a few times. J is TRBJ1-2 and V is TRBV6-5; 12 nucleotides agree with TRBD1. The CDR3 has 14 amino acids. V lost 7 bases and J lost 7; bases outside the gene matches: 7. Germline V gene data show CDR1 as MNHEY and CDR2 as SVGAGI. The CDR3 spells CASTLLGQGAGYTF. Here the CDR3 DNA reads TGTGCCAGCACATTACTGGGACAGGGGGCTGGCTACACCTTC.

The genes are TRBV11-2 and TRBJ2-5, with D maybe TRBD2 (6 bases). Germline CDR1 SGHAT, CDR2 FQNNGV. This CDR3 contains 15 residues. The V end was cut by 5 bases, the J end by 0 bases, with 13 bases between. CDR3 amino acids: CASSLRGDYQETQYF. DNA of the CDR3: TGTGCCAGCAGCCTGAGAGGGGACTACCAAGAGACCCAGTACTTC.

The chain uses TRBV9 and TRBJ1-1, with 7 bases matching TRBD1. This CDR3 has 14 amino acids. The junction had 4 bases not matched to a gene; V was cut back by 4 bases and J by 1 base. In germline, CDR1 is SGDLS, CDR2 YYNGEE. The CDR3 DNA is TGTGCCAGCAGCACCCGGACAGGGAACACTGAAGCTTTCTTT. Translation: CASSTRTGNTEAFF.

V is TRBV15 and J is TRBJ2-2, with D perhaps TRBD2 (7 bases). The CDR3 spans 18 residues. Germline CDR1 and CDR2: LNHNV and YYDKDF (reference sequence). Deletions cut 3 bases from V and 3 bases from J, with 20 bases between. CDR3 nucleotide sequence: TGTGCCACCAGCAGGACCCTCCAGGGGAGGGGAGACACCGGGGAGCTGTTTTTT. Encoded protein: CATSRTLQGRGDTGELFF. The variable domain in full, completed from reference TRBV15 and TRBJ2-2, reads DAMVIQNPRYQVTQFGKPVTLSCSQTLNHNVMYWYQQKSSQAPKLLFHYYDKDFNNEADTPDNFQSRRPNTSFCFLDIRSPGLGDTAMYLCATSRTLQGRGDTGELFFGEGSRLTVL.

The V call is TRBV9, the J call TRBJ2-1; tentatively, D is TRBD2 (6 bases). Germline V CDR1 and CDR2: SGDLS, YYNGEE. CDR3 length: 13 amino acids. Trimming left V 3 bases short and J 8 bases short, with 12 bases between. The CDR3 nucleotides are TGTGCCAGCAGCGGGACGGGAGACTATGAGCAGTTCTTC. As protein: CASSGTGDYEQFF. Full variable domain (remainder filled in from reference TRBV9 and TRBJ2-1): DSGVTQTPKHLITATGQRVTLRCSPRSGDLSVYWYQQSLDQGLQFLIQYYNGEERAKGNILERFSAQQFPDLHSELNLSSLELGDSALYFCASSGTGDYEQFFGPGTRLTVL.

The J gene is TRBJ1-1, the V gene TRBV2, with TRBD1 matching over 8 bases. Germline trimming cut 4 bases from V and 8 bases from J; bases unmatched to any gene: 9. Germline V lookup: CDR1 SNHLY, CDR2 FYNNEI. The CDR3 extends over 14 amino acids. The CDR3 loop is CASSVGQGAREAFF. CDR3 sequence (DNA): TGTGCCAGCAGTGTGGGGCAGGGGGCGCGGGAAGCTTTCTTT.

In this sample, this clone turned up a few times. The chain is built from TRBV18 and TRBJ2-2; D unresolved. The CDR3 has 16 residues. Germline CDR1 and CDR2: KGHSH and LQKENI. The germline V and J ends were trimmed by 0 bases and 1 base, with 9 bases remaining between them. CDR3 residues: CASSPPVGRNTGELFF. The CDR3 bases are TGTGCCAGCTCACCACCGGTTGGGCGGAACACCGGGGAGCTGTTTTTT.

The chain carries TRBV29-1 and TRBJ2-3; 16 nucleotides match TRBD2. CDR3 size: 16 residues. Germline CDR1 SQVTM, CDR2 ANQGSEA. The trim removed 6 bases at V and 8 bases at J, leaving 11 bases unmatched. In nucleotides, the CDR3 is TGCAGCGTAGAACCGGGACTAGCGGGGGGGCCCGGTACGCAGTATTTT. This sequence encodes CSVEPGLAGGPGTQYF.

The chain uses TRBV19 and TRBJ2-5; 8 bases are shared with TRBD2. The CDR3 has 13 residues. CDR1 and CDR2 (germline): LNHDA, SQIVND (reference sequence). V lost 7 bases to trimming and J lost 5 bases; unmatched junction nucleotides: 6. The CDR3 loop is CASTGGSLETQYF. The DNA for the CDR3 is TGTGCCAGTACGGGGGGGAGTCTGGAGACCCAGTACTTC.

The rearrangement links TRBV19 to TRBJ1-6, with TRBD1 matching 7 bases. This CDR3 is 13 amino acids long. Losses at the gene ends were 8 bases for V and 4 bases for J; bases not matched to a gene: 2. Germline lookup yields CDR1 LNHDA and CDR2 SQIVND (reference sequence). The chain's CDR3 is CASQQGYNSPLHF. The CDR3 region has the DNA TGTGCCAGTCAACAGGGGTATAATTCACCCCTCCACTTT.

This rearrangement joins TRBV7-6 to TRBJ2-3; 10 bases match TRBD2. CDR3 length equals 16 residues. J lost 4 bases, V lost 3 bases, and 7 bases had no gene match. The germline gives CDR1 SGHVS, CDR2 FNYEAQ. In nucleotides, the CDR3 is TGTGCCAGCAGCTTCGGGCTAGCGGGGGCCCCAGATACGCAGTATTTT. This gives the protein CASSFGLAGAPDTQYF.

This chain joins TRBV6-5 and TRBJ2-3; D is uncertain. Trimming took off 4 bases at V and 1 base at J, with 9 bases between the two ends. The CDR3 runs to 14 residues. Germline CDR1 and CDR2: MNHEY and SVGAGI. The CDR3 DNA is TGTGCCAGCAGTTCCCTCTCGGGCACAGATACGCAGTATTTT. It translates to CASSSLSGTDTQYF.

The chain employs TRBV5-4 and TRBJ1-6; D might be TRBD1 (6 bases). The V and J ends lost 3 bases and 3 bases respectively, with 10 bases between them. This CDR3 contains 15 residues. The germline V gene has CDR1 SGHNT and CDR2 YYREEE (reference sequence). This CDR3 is CASSSGQSYNSPLHF. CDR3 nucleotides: TGTGCCAGCAGCTCCGGACAGAGCTATAATTCACCCCTCCACTTT.

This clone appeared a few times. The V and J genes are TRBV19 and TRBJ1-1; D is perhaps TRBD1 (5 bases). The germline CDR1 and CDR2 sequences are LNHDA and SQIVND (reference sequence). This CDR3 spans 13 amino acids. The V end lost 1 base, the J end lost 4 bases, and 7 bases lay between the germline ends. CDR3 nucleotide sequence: TGTGCCAGTAGTATAGTTAGGGGCACTGAAGCTTTCTTT. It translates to CASSIVRGTEAFF.

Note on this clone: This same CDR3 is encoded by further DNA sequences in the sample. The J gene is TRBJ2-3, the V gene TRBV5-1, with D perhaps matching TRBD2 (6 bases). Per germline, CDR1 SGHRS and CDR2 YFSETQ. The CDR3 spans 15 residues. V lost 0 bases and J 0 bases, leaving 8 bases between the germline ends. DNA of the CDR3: TGCGCCAGCAGCTTGGGCGGGGTGAGCACAGATACGCAGTATTTT. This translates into CASSLGGVSTDTQYF.

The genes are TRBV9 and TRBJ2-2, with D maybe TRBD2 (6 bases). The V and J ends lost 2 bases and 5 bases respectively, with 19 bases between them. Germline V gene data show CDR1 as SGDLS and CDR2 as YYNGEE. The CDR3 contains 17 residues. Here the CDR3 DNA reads TGTGCCAGCAGCGTTGACGGGGGAGGAATTGGGACCGGGGAGCTGTTTTTT. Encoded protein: CASSVDGGGIGTGELFF.

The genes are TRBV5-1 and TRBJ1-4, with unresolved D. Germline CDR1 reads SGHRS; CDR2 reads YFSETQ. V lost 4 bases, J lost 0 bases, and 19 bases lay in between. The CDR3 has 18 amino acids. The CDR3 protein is CASSQARARTATNEKLFF. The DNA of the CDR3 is TGCGCCAGCAGCCAGGCGAGGGCCCGGACCGCAACTAATGAAAAACTGTTTTTT.

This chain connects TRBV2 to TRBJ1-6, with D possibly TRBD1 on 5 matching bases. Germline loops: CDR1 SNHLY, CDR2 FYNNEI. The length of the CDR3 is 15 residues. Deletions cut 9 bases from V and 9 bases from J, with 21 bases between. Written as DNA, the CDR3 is TGTGCCAGAACCGAGACGGCAGGGCAAGGTTCACCCCTCCACTTT. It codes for CARTETAGQGSPLHF. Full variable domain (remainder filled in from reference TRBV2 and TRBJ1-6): EPEVTQTPSHQVTQMGQEVILRCVPISNHLYFYWYRQILGQKVEFLVSFYNNEISEKSEIFDDQFSVERPDGSNFTLKIRSTKLEDSAMYFCARTETAGQGSPLHFGNGTRLTVT.

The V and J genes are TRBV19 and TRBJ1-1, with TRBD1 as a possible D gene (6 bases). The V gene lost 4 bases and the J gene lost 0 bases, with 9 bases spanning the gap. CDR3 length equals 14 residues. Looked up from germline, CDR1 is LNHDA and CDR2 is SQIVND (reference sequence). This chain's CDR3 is CASSRTEMNTEAFF. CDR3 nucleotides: TGTGCCAGTAGTAGGACAGAGATGAACACTGAAGCTTTCTTT.

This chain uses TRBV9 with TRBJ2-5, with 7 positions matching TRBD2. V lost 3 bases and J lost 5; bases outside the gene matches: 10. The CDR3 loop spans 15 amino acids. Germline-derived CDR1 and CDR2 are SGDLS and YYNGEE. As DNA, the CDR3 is TGTGCCAGCAGCGCGCCAGGACTAGTGGGGGAGACCCAGTACTTC. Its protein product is CASSAPGLVGETQYF. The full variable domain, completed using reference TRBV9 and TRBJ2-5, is DSGVTQTPKHLITATGQRVTLRCSPRSGDLSVYWYQQSLDQGLQFLIQYYNGEERAKGNILERFSAQQFPDLHSELNLSSLELGDSALYFCASSAPGLVGETQYFGPGTRLLVL.

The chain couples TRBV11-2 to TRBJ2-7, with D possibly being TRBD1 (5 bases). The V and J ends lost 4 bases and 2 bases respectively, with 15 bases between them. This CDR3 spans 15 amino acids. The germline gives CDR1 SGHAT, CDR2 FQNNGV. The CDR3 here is CASSWGRELPYEQYF. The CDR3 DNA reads TGTGCCAGCAGCTGGGGCAGGGAACTCCCCTACGAGCAGTACTTC.

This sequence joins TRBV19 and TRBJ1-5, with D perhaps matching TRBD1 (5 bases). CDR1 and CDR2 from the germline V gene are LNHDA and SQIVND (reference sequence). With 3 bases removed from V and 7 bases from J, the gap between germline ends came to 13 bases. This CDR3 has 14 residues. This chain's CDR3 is CASSIGGRGQPQHF. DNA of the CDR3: TGTGCCAGTAGTATCGGAGGGAGGGGACAGCCCCAGCATTTT.

This CDR3 reads CASSEGDYPYEQYF. Written as DNA, the CDR3 is TGTGCCAGCAGTGAGGGGGACTACCCCTACGAGCAGTACTTC. The gene calls are TRBV6-5 and TRBJ2-7, with D perhaps matching TRBD2 (7 bases). The germline V gene encodes CDR1 MNHEY and CDR2 SVGAGI. There are 14 residues in the CDR3. Trimming took 5 bases from V and 2 from J, leaving 13 bases between them.

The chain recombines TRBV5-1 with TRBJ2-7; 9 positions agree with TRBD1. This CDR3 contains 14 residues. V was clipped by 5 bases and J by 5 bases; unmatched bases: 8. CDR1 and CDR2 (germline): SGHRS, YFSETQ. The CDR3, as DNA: TGCGCCAGCAGGACGGACAGGGGTAGGAACGAGCAGTACTTC. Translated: CASRTDRGRNEQYF.

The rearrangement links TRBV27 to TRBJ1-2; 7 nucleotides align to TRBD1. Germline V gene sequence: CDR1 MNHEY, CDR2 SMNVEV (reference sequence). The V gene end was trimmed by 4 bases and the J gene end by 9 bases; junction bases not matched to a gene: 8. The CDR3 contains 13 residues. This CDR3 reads CASSSNRGTRYTF. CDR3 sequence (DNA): TGTGCCAGCAGTTCCAACAGGGGAACCCGCTACACCTTC.

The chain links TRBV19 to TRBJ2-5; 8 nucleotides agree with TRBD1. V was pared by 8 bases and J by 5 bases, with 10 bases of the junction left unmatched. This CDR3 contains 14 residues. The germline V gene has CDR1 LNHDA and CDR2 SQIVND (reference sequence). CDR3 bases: TGTGCCAGTGGGTGGACAGGGAAGGGGGAGACCCAGTACTTC. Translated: CASGWTGKGETQYF.

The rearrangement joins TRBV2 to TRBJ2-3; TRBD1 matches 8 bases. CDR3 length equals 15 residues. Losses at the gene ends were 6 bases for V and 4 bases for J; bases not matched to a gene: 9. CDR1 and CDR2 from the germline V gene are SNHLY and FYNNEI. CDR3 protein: CASRRDRPSADTQYF. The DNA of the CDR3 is TGTGCCAGCAGGCGGGACAGGCCTTCGGCAGATACGCAGTATTTT.

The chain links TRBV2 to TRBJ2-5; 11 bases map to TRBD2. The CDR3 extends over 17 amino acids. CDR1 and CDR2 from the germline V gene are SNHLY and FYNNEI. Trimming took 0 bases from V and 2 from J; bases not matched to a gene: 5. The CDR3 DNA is TGTGCCAGCAGTGAAGCTAGCGGGGGGGCAGGGCAAGAGACCCAGTACTTC. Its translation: CASSEASGGAGQETQYF.

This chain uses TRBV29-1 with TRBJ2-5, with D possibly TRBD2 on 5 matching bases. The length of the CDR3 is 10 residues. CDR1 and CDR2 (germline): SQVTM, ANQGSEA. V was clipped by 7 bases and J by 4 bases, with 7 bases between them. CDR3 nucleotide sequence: TGCAGCGCCCGGGGAGAGACCCAGTACTTC. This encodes CSARGETQYF.

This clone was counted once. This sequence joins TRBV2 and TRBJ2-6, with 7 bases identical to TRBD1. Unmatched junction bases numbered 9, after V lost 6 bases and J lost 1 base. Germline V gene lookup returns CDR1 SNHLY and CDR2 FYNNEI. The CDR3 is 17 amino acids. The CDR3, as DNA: TGTGCCAGCAGCGCGAGGGACAGTATATCTGGGGCCAACGTCCTGACTTTC. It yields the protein CASSARDSISGANVLTF. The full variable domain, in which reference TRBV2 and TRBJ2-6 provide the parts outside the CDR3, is EPEVTQTPSHQVTQMGQEVILRCVPISNHLYFYWYRQILGQKVEFLVSFYNNEISEKSEIFDDQFSVERPDGSNFTLKIRSTKLEDSAMYFCASSARDSISGANVLTFGAGSRLTVL.

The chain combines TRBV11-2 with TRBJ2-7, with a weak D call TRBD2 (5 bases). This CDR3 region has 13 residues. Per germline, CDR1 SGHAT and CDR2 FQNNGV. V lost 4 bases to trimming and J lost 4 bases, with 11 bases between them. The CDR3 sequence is CASSWRTQYEQYF. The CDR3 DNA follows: TGTGCCAGCAGCTGGAGGACTCAATACGAGCAGTACTTC.